This is a list of T cell receptor beta chains from one sample in a study of cytomegalovirus exposure and HLA in healthy donors. The data were produced by immunoSEQ multiplex PCR, yet TCRdb's version contains in-frame clones alone and is incomplete. The sample has approximately 150,000 clones, approximately 89% seen once. Specimen: PBMCs. Receptors were obtained from a man aged 18 to 29 in good health and CMV-seronegative. Both conserved end residues are part of each CDR3. The D gene is left open where the match is weak. Expanded clones are given a class, and other clones once, few, many or no size at all.

>NA|NA|TRBJ1-2|TRBV2
TGTGCCAGCAGTGAAGGCCGACAGAACTATGGCTACACCTTC
CASSEGRQNYGYTF
>NA|TRBD2|TRBJ2-2|TRBV7-6
TGTGCCAGCAGCCGACCTGTAGCGGGAACGAACACCGGGGAGCTGTTTTTT
CASSRPVAGTNTGELFF
>NA|TRBD2|TRBJ2-2|TRBV18
TGTGCCAGCTCACCGCGGGGAGACAGCGGGGGAGGCACCGGGGAGCTGTTTTTT
CASSPRGDSGGGTGELFF
>NA|TRBD1|TRBJ2-7|TRBV29-1
TGCAGCGTCGCCGGGACAGGTCTCTCCTACGAGCAGTACTTC
CSVAGTGLSYEQYF
>NA|TRBD1|TRBJ1-1|TRBV10-2
TGCGCCAGCACAACTTGGTGGATCGGGACAGGGGACACTGAAGCTTTCTTT
CASTTWWIGTGDTEAFF
>NA|NA|TRBJ2-1|TRBV4-2
TGTGCCAGCAGCCAAGGGGGTCAGGGGGGACGTCCCTACAATGAGCAGTTCTTC
CASSQGGQGGRPYNEQFF
>NA|TRBD1|TRBJ1-5|TRBV5-4
TGTGCCACCGGGACAGTAGCTAATCAGCCCCAGCATTTT
CATGTVANQPQHF
>NA|TRBD1|TRBJ1-2|TRBV9
TGTGCCAGTTATGGGGAGACAGGGGGCGTGAACTATGGCTACACCTTC
CASYGETGGVNYGYTF
>NA|NA|TRBJ2-2|TRBV5-1
TGCGCCAGCAGCTTGGGTTTAGACACCGGGGAGCTGTTTTTT
CASSLGLDTGELFF
>once|TRBD1|TRBJ2-5|TRBV27
TGTGCCAGCAGGTCACAGGGGGCAGGGGAGACCCAGTACTTC
CASRSQGAGETQYF
>NA|TRBD1|TRBJ1-5|TRBV7-6
TGTGCCAGCAGCTTAGAGATTCCGGGACAGGGCCTCAATCAGCCCCAGCATTTT
CASSLEIPGQGLNQPQHF
>NA|NA|TRBJ2-1|TRBV5-6
TGTGCCAGCAGCTCCCTAGGAGGGGCAACCTCCTACAATGAGCAGTTCTTC
CASSSLGGATSYNEQFF
>NA|TRBD2|TRBJ2-1|TRBV2
TGTGCCAGCAGCGAGTATAGCGGGACCGCCTACAATGAGCAGTTCTTC
CASSEYSGTAYNEQFF
>NA|NA|TRBJ1-1|TRBV27
TGTGCCAGCAGTTTCGGCTCGGGTATGAACACTGAAGCTTTCTTT
CASSFGSGMNTEAFF
>NA|NA|TRBJ1-1|TRBV30
TGTGCCTGGCAACCCCCCCACAGGAGCACTGAAGCTTTCTTT
CAWQPPHRSTEAFF
>NA|NA|TRBJ1-3|TRBV21-1
TGTGCCAGCAACCTCAGACAGGGGTCCTTTGGGTTCTCTGGAAACACCATATATTTT
CASNLRQGSFGFSGNTIYF
>once|NA|TRBJ1-1|TRBV20-1
TGCAGTGCGCCGGGGGACACTGAAGCTTTCTTT
CSAPGDTEAFF
>NA|NA|TRBJ1-5|TRBV19
TGTGCCAGTAGTATTGGACAGCTTTATAGCAATCAGCCCCAGCATTTT
CASSIGQLYSNQPQHF
>NA|NA|TRBJ1-1|TRBV7-6
TGTGCCAGCAGCCCACGCGAGGTTGAAGCTTTCTTT
CASSPREVEAFF
>once|TRBD2|TRBJ2-1|TRBV5-6
TGTGCCAGCAGCCATACTAGCGGGAGTGAAAATGAGCAGTTCTTC
CASSHTSGSENEQFF
>NA|TRBD2|TRBJ2-2|TRBV5-4
TGTGCCAGCAGCTTGGCGGTAGCGGGGGCCACCGGGGAGCTGTTTTTT
CASSLAVAGATGELFF
>once|TRBD2|TRBJ2-7|TRBV5-1
TGCGCCAGCAGTTTTAGCGGGGGCGAGCAGTACTTC
CASSFSGGEQYF
>NA|NA|TRBJ2-5|TRBV10-1
TGCGCCAGCAGTGAGTCGACAGGACAAGAGACCCAGTACTTC
CASSESTGQETQYF
>NA|NA|TRBJ2-4|TRBV27
TGTGCCAGCGGACTCGGGGACATTCAGTACTTC
CASGLGDIQYF
>NA|TRBD1|TRBJ2-2|TRBV14
TGTGCCAGCACAGAGACAGGGGAGAGAGCCGGGGAGCTGTTTTTT
CASTETGERAGELFF
>NA|NA|TRBJ2-1|TRBV11-2
TGTGCCAGCAGCGCCGGGATCAGCTCCTACAATGAGCAGTTCTTC
CASSAGISSYNEQFF
>NA|NA|TRBJ2-7|TRBV18
TGTGCCAGCTCACCACCGGGACAAAGGGGCTACGAGCAGTACTTC
CASSPPGQRGYEQYF
>once|TRBD2|TRBJ2-5|TRBV6-8
TGTGCCAGCAGTTCCCCGGGAGGGAGAGAGACCCAGTACTTC
CASSSPGGRETQYF
>NA|TRBD1|TRBJ1-2|TRBV27
TGTGCCAGCAGTTGGGGGACAGGGAACTATGGCTACACCTTC
CASSWGTGNYGYTF
>NA|NA|TRBJ2-5|TRBV5-6
TGTGCCAGCAGCTTGAGGTTACAGGGAGGGGAGACCCAGTACTTC
CASSLRLQGGETQYF
>NA|TRBD1|TRBJ1-1|TRBV7-9
TGTGCCAGCAGCTCCGGGACAGGGTTGTTTGTGAACACTGAAGCTTTCTTT
CASSSGTGLFVNTEAFF
>NA|NA|TRBJ2-5|TRBV7-9
TGTGCCAGCAGCTTAGTAGCGGACCAAGAGACCCAGTACTTC
CASSLVADQETQYF
>NA|NA|TRBJ2-3|TRBV6-5
TGTGCCAGCAAGCTCAACAGCAGGGATACGCAGTATTTT
CASKLNSRDTQYF
>once|NA|TRBJ2-7|TRBV5-1
TGCGCCAGCAGCTTGGAGGCGTTGGGGACAACCTACGAGCAGTACTTC
CASSLEALGTTYEQYF
>NA|TRBD1|TRBJ1-1|TRBV5-4
TGTGCCAGCAGCTTTAATAGGGGGCTCTCCCCGAACACTGAAGCTTTCTTT
CASSFNRGLSPNTEAFF
>NA|NA|TRBJ1-4|TRBV6-5
TGTGCCAGCAGCAAGACAGCGAATAATGAAAAACTGTTTTTT
CASSKTANNEKLFF
>NA|TRBD2|TRBJ2-1|TRBV9
TGTGCCAGCAGCGTAGAAGCTAGCGGGAGCACGTACAATGAGCAGTTCTTC
CASSVEASGSTYNEQFF
>NA|TRBD2|TRBJ2-1|TRBV9
TGTGCCAGCAGCCTCCGAGCGGGGGGCGGGATTAATGAGCAGTTCTTC
CASSLRAGGGINEQFF
>NA|NA|TRBJ1-1|TRBV9
TGTGCCAGCAGCGTAGATCTTGGAGGGAACACTGAAGCTTTCTTT
CASSVDLGGNTEAFF
>NA|TRBD1|TRBJ1-3|TRBV9
TGTGCCAGCAGCGAACAGGGGGCACTCGCTGGAAACACCATATATTTT
CASSEQGALAGNTIYF
>once|TRBD2|TRBJ2-5|TRBV19
TGTGCCAGTAGTTCGGGACTAGCGGGAGGATACGAGACCCAGTACTTC
CASSSGLAGGYETQYF
>NA|TRBD1|TRBJ1-5|TRBV30
TGTGCCTGGACCCGCGGACAGGGGAATCAGCCCCAGCATTTT
CAWTRGQGNQPQHF
>NA|TRBD1|TRBJ1-2|TRBV14
TGTGCCAGCAGCCAAGTCCAGGGGGCGAGTGGCTACACCTTC
CASSQVQGASGYTF
>NA|NA|TRBJ2-2|TRBV11-2
TGTGCCACTGTTAAAGATAATGTAGCGGAGCTGTTTTTT
CATVKDNVAELFF
>NA|NA|TRBJ2-1|TRBV5-1
TGCGCCAGCAGCTTGGCCGAGGGAGTAATACCCTCCTACAATGAGCAGTTCTTC
CASSLAEGVIPSYNEQFF
>NA|NA|TRBJ1-1|TRBV7-6
TGTGCCAGCAGCTACTACGAGGGTACCATGAACACTGAAGCTTTCTTT
CASSYYEGTMNTEAFF
>NA|NA|TRBJ2-1|TRBV5-1
TGCGCCAGCAGCTTGCTCCGAGAACGATACAATGAGCAGTTCTTC
CASSLLRERYNEQFF
>NA|NA|TRBJ1-2|TRBV18
TGTGCCAGCTCACCATTTTCGGGGGGCAATGGCTACACCTTC
CASSPFSGGNGYTF
>NA|TRBD2|TRBJ2-1|TRBV15
TGTGCCACCAGCAGAGCTACTAGCGGGGGCCCCGCGACCTATGAGCAGTTCTTC
CATSRATSGGPATYEQFF
>NA|NA|TRBJ2-7|TRBV15
TGTGCCACCAGCACAACAGGGATCCCGCCAAGTTACTACGAGCAGTACTTC
CATSTTGIPPSYYEQYF
>NA|TRBD1|TRBJ2-2|TRBV19
TGTGCCAGTAGTTTCCGGACAGGAACGAACACCGGGGAGCTGTTTTTT
CASSFRTGTNTGELFF
>NA|NA|TRBJ2-3|TRBV7-9
TGTGCCAGCAGTCAGGGGCTCCTCGGCGGGGATACGCAGTATTTT
CASSQGLLGGDTQYF
>NA|NA|TRBJ2-5|TRBV6-5
TGTGCCAGCAGTTACGACAGAGAAGAGACCCAGTACTTC
CASSYDREETQYF